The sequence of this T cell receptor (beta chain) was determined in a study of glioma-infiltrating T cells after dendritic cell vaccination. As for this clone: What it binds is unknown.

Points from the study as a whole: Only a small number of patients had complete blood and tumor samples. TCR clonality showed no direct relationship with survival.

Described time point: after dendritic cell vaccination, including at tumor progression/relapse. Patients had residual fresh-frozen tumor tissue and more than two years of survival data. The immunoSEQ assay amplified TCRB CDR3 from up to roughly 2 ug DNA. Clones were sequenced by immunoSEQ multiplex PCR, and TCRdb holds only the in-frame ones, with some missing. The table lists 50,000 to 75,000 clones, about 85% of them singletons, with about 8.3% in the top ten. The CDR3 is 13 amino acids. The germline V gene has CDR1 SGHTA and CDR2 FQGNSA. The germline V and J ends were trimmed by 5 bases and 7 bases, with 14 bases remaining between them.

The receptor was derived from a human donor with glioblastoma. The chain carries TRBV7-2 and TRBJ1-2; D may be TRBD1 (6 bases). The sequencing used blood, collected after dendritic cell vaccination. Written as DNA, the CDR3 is TGTGCCAGCAGCCCGCCCGCAGGGGTTGGCTACACCTTC. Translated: CASSPPAGVGYTF.